Listed below are T cell receptor beta chains from one sample, sequenced in a study of blood T cell repertoires in COVID-19. The table came from immunoSEQ multiplex PCR; TCRdb's copy has only in-frame clones and leaves some out. The sample has 80,000 to 95,000 clones; 81% are singletons. Sequencing used peripheral blood. The receptors shown here come from a man aged 80 or over with acute or convalescent COVID-19. The CDR3 runs from the conserved cysteine through the conserved F or W. A D gene is named only where the DNA matches it firmly. Rows may omit the clone size; those that give it use once, few, many or a size class.

D: TRBD1
J: TRBJ1-5
size: NA
V: TRBV19
DNA: TGTGCCAGTAGTTTTCAGGGGGTGGGCAATCAGCCCCAGCATTTT
CDR3: CASSFQGVGNQPQHF

D: NA
J: TRBJ2-5
size: NA
V: TRBV2
DNA: TGTGCCAGAAGCGCGGCCGTTCCAGAGTACCAAGAGACCCAGTACTTC
CDR3: CARSAAVPEYQETQYF

D: NA
J: TRBJ2-1
size: once
V: TRBV11-1
DNA: TGTGCCAGCACCCCGGGACTCCTCTACAATGAGCAGTTCTTC
CDR3: CASTPGLLYNEQFF

D: NA
J: TRBJ1-1
size: NA
V: TRBV6-5
DNA: TGTGCCAGCAGTTACTCGCCTTACTGGAACACTGAAGCTTTCTTT
CDR3: CASSYSPYWNTEAFF

D: NA
J: TRBJ2-1
size: NA
V: TRBV14
DNA: TGTGCCAGCAGCGAGAGGGGGATGAGCTCCTACAATGAGCAGTTCTTC
CDR3: CASSERGMSSYNEQFF

D: NA
J: TRBJ2-1
size: NA
V: TRBV7-2
DNA: TGTGCCAGCAGCTTAGCGTTCCAGGGCCAGCGAGGTAAAGTCTTC
CDR3: CASSLAFQGQRGKVF

D: TRBD1
J: TRBJ1-1
size: NA
V: TRBV6-6
DNA: TGTGCCGGACGGACCGGGACAGTAATTACTGAAGCTTTCTTT
CDR3: CAGRTGTVITEAFF

D: NA
J: TRBJ2-1
size: NA
V: TRBV6-2/TRBV6-3
DNA: TGTGCCAGCAGTGAGAGCGGCTCCTACAATGAGCAGTTCTTC
CDR3: CASSESGSYNEQFF

D: NA
J: TRBJ2-1
size: NA
V: TRBV18
DNA: TGTGCCAGCTCAATTCTAGTGTTCGATGAGCAGTTCTTC
CDR3: CASSILVFDEQFF

D: TRBD1
J: TRBJ1-1
size: few
V: TRBV5-4
DNA: TGTGCCAGCAGCGTCGGGACAGGGTTACGGAACACTGAAGCTTTCTTT
CDR3: CASSVGTGLRNTEAFF

D: NA
J: TRBJ2-2
size: NA
V: TRBV5-4
DNA: TGTGCCAGCAGCTTGTCCCAGCGGAACACCGGGGAGCTGTTTTTT
CDR3: CASSLSQRNTGELFF

D: NA
J: TRBJ1-1
size: once
V: TRBV18
DNA: TGTGCCAGCTCACCACAATCCATGAACACTGAAGCTTTCTTT
CDR3: CASSPQSMNTEAFF

D: TRBD1
J: TRBJ1-5
size: NA
V: TRBV6-2/TRBV6-3
DNA: TGTGCCAGCAGTAGCGGACAGGAGACCCTCAATCAGCCCCAGCATTTT
CDR3: CASSSGQETLNQPQHF

D: NA
J: TRBJ2-7
size: many
V: TRBV19
DNA: TGTGCCAGTAGTACATCCCCCGGGACTGGCTCCTACGAGCAGTACTTC
CDR3: CASSTSPGTGSYEQYF

D: TRBD1
J: TRBJ1-2
size: few
V: TRBV5-4
DNA: TGTGCCAGCAGCGTTGACAGGGAGGGCTACACCTTC
CDR3: CASSVDREGYTF

D: NA
J: TRBJ2-5
size: NA
V: TRBV16
DNA: TGTGCCAGCAGCCAAGGGCCTCAAGAGACCCAGTACTTC
CDR3: CASSQGPQETQYF

D: TRBD2
J: TRBJ2-1
size: NA
V: TRBV11-3
DNA: TGTGCCAGCAGCTTTACTAGCGCAACCAACAATGAGCAGTTCTTC
CDR3: CASSFTSATNNEQFF

D: TRBD2
J: TRBJ2-7
size: NA
V: TRBV28
DNA: TGTGCCAGCAGTTTTCCAGCGGGAGGCTCCTACGAGCAGTACTTC
CDR3: CASSFPAGGSYEQYF

D: TRBD1
J: TRBJ1-4
size: NA
V: TRBV11-2
DNA: TGTGCCAGCAGCTCCAGGACAGGGAGGGCTAATGAAAAACTGTTTTTT
CDR3: CASSSRTGRANEKLFF

D: TRBD1
J: TRBJ1-6
size: NA
V: TRBV2
DNA: TGTGCCAGCTGGGGACAGAATAATTCACCCCTCCACTTT
CDR3: CASWGQNNSPLHF